Listed below are T cell receptor beta chains from one sample, sequenced in a study of Ad26.COV2.S vaccination and SARS-CoV-2 variants. Using immunoSEQ multiplex PCR, the repertoire was profiled, and TCRdb retains in-frame clones only, with some absent. Here the sample spans about 350,000 clones, around 92% being singletons. Specimen: peripheral blood, collected after recovery from COVID-19. The source is a human donor who had recovered from COVID-19. The CDR3 runs from the conserved cysteine through the conserved F or W. The D gene is left open where the match is weak. Some rows have no size entry. The others give once, few or many, or a class for an expanded clone.

CDR3aa	CDR3nt	v_gene	abundance	j_gene	d_gene
CASSLAFDRVGQPQHF	TGTGCCAGCAGCTTAGCCTTCGACAGGGTAGGCCAGCCCCAGCATTTT	TRBV7-2	.	TRBJ1-5	TRBD1
CASSEATGFFNQPQHF	TGTGCCAGCAGTGAAGCGACAGGGTTCTTCAATCAGCCCCAGCATTTT	TRBV6-1	.	TRBJ1-5	TRBD1
CASSLWAGAGELFF	TGTGCCAGCAGTTTATGGGCAGGGGCCGGGGAGCTGTTTTTT	TRBV27	.	TRBJ2-2	.
CASSRSLVGGASEAFF	TGTGCCAGCAGTCGAAGCCTCGTTGGGGGAGCCTCCGAAGCTTTCTTT	TRBV27	.	TRBJ1-1	.
CASSVAVWGGDETQYF	TGTGCCAGCAGCGTAGCAGTTTGGGGGGGCGATGAGACCCAGTACTTC	TRBV9	.	TRBJ2-5	.
CASSVDQGGLTDTQYF	TGTGCCAGCAGCGTAGACCAAGGGGGGCTGACAGATACGCAGTATTTT	TRBV9	.	TRBJ2-3	.
CASSKGPSGGDTQYF	TGTGCCAGCAGCAAGGGGCCTAGCGGGGGAGATACGCAGTATTTT	TRBV7-9	once	TRBJ2-3	TRBD2
CASSKTGANEKLFF	TGTGCCAGCAGTAAGACAGGGGCTAATGAAAAACTGTTTTTT	TRBV28	.	TRBJ1-4	TRBD1
CASSRGSPRGRDTDTQYF	TGCGCCAGCAGCCGAGGTTCACCGCGGGGGAGGGACACAGATACGCAGTATTTT	TRBV4-1	.	TRBJ2-3	TRBD2
CASRGDQGIDYGYTF	TGTGCCAGCAGGGGGGACCAGGGAATCGACTATGGCTACACCTTC	TRBV7-9	.	TRBJ1-2	.
CASSPQLAQETQYF	TGTGCCAGCAGCCCGCAACTAGCACAAGAGACCCAGTACTTC	TRBV11-2	.	TRBJ2-5	.